This is a list of T cell receptor beta chains from one sample in a study of blood T cells in healthy people across ages. TCRdb reprocessed the 5' RACE reads with MiXCR, giving one entry per CDR3 protein. The sample includes fewer than 950,000 distinct CDR3 sequences, about 34% seen only once; the top ten take around 13%. The specimen sequenced was blood. The receptors were gathered from a man aged 18 to 29 in good health. CDR3s include the opening cysteine and the closing phenylalanine or tryptophan. Fields, in order: J gene, V gene, D gene, clone size, CDR3 protein, CDR3 DNA. A D gene is named only where the DNA matches it firmly. Clone size is shown for a subset of rows, as once, few, many or a class of expanded clone.

TRBJ2-7,TRBV10-3,TRBD1,NA,CAISESRTGGNEQYF,TGTGCCATCAGTGAGTCGAGGACAGGGGGTAACGAGCAGTACTTC
TRBJ2-1,TRBV14,NA,NA,CASSQIPWRGGYNEQVF,TGTGCCAGCAGCCAAATCCCCTGGCGGGGCGGCTACAATGAGCAGGTCTTC
TRBJ2-7,TRBV10-2,TRBD1,NA,CASKPGQGFYEQYF,TGCGCCAGCAAACCGGGACAGGGTTTTTACGAGCAGTACTTC
TRBJ2-1,TRBV7-9,TRBD2,few,CASSSTSGISSYNEQFF,TGTGCCAGCAGCTCGACTAGCGGAATTAGCTCCTACAATGAGCAGTTCTTC
TRBJ2-5,TRBV11-2,TRBD1,many,CASSLGTGEVETQYF,TGTGCCAGCAGCTTAGGGACAGGGGAGGTAGAGACCCAGTACTTC
TRBJ2-1,TRBV5-1,NA,NA,CASSARPGNEQFF,TGCGCCAGCAGCGCACGGCCGGGGAATGAGCAGTTCTTC
TRBJ1-2,TRBV20-1,NA,NA,CSARDRGGSYGYTF,TGCAGTGCTAGAGATAGGGGAGGCAGCTATGGCTACACCTTC
TRBJ1-5,TRBV12-3/TRBV12-4,NA,NA,CASSFGADSYSNQPQHF,TGTGCCAGCAGTTTCGGAGCGGACAGTTACAGCAATCAGCCCCAGCATTTT
TRBJ2-3,TRBV4-3,TRBD2,NA,CASSLASGVASTDTQYF,TGCGCCAGCAGCCTGGCTAGCGGGGTCGCTAGCACAGATACGCAGTATTTT
TRBJ2-7,TRBV29-1,NA,NA,CSVARSGTEQYF,TGCAGCGTTGCGAGGTCCGGGACAGAGCAGTACTTC
TRBJ1-5,TRBV6-6,TRBD1,NA,CASSYETGRQPQHF,TGTGCCAGCAGTTACGAGACAGGGAGGCAGCCCCAGCATTTT
TRBJ2-3,TRBV4-2,TRBD2,few,CASSFGGGALSTDTQYF,TGTGCCAGCAGCTTTGGCGGGGGGGCCCTTAGCACAGATACGCAGTATTTT
TRBJ2-5,TRBV20-1,NA,few,CSALSGETQYF,TGCAGTGCCCTCTCAGGGGAGACCCAGTACTTC
TRBJ2-5,TRBV29-1,TRBD1,NA,CSVEEGTGWGTQYF,TGCAGCGTTGAAGAGGGGACAGGGTGGGGGACCCAGTACTTC
TRBJ2-7,TRBV13,TRBD2,NA,CASSSAGLEMGSYEQYF,TGTGCCAGCAGTTCCGCGGGACTAGAAATGGGTTCCTACGAGCAGTACTTC
TRBJ2-3,TRBV5-1,TRBD1,few,CASSSTGGEDTQYF,TGCGCCAGCAGCTCGACAGGGGGCGAAGATACGCAGTATTTT
TRBJ1-1,TRBV12-3/TRBV12-4,NA,many,CASSLATVNTEAFF,TGTGCCAGCAGTTTAGCGACAGTGAACACTGAAGCTTTCTTT
TRBJ2-1,TRBV4-3,NA,NA,CASSQDGGDYNEQFF,TGCGCCAGCAGCCAAGATGGGGGAGACTACAATGAGCAGTTCTTC
TRBJ2-3,TRBV2,NA,few,CASTEAGTDTQYF,TGTGCCAGCACTGAAGCCGGCACAGATACGCAGTATTTT
TRBJ2-7,TRBV7-2,NA,many,CASSLNSGSSYEQYF,TGTGCCAGCAGCCTGAACTCGGGAAGCTCCTACGAGCAGTACTTC
TRBJ2-2,TRBV12-3/TRBV12-4,NA,NA,CASRDINTGELFF,TGTGCCAGCAGAGACATCAACACCGGGGAGCTGTTTTTT
TRBJ1-2,TRBV7-3,NA,many,CASSLTPTESIYGYTF,TGTGCCAGCAGCTTAACGCCGACAGAGTCTATCTATGGCTACACCTTC
TRBJ2-7,TRBV7-8,NA,few,CASSLDSTITYEQYF,TGTGCCAGCAGCTTAGATAGCACCATAACCTACGAGCAGTACTTC
TRBJ2-5,TRBV2,NA,NA,CASSETSGETQYF,TGTGCCAGCAGCGAGACTAGTGGAGAGACCCAGTACTTC
TRBJ2-3,TRBV7-2,NA,few,CASSLDRGGTQYF,TGTGCCAGCAGCTTAGACAGGGGAGGTACGCAGTATTTT
TRBJ1-1,TRBV4-2,NA,NA,CASSQGRFGNTEAFF,TGTGCCAGCAGCCAGGGGCGGTTTGGGAACACTGAAGCTTTCTTT
TRBJ2-1,TRBV20-1,NA,many,CSARDRVLSYNEQFF,TGCAGTGCTAGAGACAGGGTCCTATCCTACAATGAGCAGTTCTTC
TRBJ1-4,TRBV20-1,NA,NA,CSARFGGNEKLFF,TGCAGTGCTAGGTTCGGCGGTAATGAAAAACTGTTTTTT
TRBJ2-2,TRBV11-3,NA,NA,CASSRQGRDTGELFF,TGTGCCAGCAGCCGACAGGGGAGGGACACCGGGGAGCTGTTTTTT
TRBJ2-3,TRBV20-1,NA,once,CSASLWGSSTDTQYF,TGCAGTGCTAGTCTTTGGGGTTCTAGCACAGATACGCAGTATTTT
TRBJ2-1,TRBV20-1,TRBD2,NA,CSARVPGLAGYNEQFF,TGCAGTGCTAGAGTTCCTGGTCTAGCGGGCTACAATGAGCAGTTCTTC
TRBJ2-7,TRBV20-1,TRBD1,many,CSATSVAQGAREQYF,TGCAGTGCCACGAGCGTGGCCCAGGGGGCTCGCGAGCAGTACTTC
TRBJ1-1,TRBV27,TRBD1,NA,CASRRTGDTLNTEAFF,TGTGCCAGCAGGCGGACAGGGGATACCCTGAACACTGAAGCTTTCTTT
TRBJ2-3,TRBV3-1,TRBD1,NA,CASSLGTGEMGADTQYF,TGTGCCAGCAGCCTCGGGACAGGGGAGATGGGGGCAGATACGCAGTATTTT
TRBJ2-3,TRBV6-5,TRBD1,NA,CASSHDLDRAEDTQYF,TGTGCCAGCAGTCACGACTTAGACAGGGCTGAAGATACGCAGTATTTT